This TCR beta chain was recovered during a study of radiotherapy plus CTLA-4 blockade in lung cancer. Overall study context: Disease control was seen in 30% to 35% of patients, objective responses in around 20%.

In this sample, this clone turned up a few times. No antigen is known for it. General study findings and limits: Increased serum interferon-beta after radiation also reportedly predicted response strongly. After treatment with radiotherapy plus ipilimumab, TCR clones that came from the tumor expanded in blood.

Patients with chemo-refractory metastatic non-small-cell lung cancer received focal radiation plus CTLA-4 blockade with ipilimumab. Germline CDR1 reads SGDLS; CDR2 reads YYNGEE. This CDR3 is 15 amino acids long. Trimming removed 4 bases from V and 0 bases from J, with 14 bases in between. Some clones are missing from TCRdb's copy, which holds only in-frame ones; the method was immunoSEQ multiplex PCR. The sample records 75,000 to 100,000 clones, about four fifths being singletons. The specimen was peripheral blood, collected from a patient treated with radiotherapy plus ipilimumab. The chain uses TRBV9 and TRBJ2-7; unclear D gene. The sequence was collected from a human donor with non-small cell lung cancer who had a partial response to radiotherapy plus ipilimumab. Some clones in this sample may be carry-over from other donors' samples. CDR3 region: CASSLSPGGSYEQYF. The DNA of the CDR3 is TGTGCCAGCAGCTTATCCCCTGGCGGCTCCTACGAGCAGTACTTC.